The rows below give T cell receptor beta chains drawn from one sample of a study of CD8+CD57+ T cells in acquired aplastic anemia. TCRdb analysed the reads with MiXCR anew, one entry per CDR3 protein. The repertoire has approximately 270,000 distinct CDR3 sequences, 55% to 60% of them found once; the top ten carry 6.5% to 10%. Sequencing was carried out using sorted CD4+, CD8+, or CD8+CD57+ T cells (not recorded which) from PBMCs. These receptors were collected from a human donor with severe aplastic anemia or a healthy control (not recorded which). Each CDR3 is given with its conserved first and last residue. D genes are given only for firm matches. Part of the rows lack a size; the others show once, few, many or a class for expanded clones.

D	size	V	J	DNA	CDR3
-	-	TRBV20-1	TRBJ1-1	TGCAGTGGAGGGACGAACACTGAAGCTTTCTTT	CSGGTNTEAFF
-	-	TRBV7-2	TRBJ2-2	TGTGCCAGCAGCTTAGATCGGGGGAACACCGGGGAGCTGTTTTTT	CASSLDRGNTGELFF
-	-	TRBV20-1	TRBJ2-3	TGCAGTGCTAGAGATGTTGCGGGGCCGAGCACAGATACGCAGTATTTT	CSARDVAGPSTDTQYF
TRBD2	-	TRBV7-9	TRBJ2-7	TGTGCCAGCAGGAAGACTAGCGGGGGCTCCTACGAGCAGTACTTC	CASRKTSGGSYEQYF
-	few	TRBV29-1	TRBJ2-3	TGCAGCGTTGAAGTAGGGGGGGCAGATACGCAGTATTTT	CSVEVGGADTQYF
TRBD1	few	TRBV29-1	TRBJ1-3	TGCAGCGTACAGGGGGCGCGAAGAAACACCATATATTTT	CSVQGARRNTIYF
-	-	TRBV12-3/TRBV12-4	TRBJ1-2	TGTGCCAGCAGTTTTGGCGGAAAAAACTATGGCTACACCTTC	CASSFGGKNYGYTF
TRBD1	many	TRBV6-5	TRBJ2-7	TGTGCCAGCAGTTACTCGAGGGACAGTTCCTACGAGCAGTACTTC	CASSYSRDSSYEQYF
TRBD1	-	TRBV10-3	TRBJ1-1	TGTGCCATCAGGACAGGGGGAGGGACCGAAGCTTTCTTT	CAIRTGGGTEAFF
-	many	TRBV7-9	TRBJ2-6	TGTGCCAGCAGCTCTTGGCGGTGGGGGCGTGGGGGGGCCAACGTCCTGACTTTC	CASSSWRWGRGGANVLTF
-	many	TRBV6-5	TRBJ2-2	TGTGCCAGCAGTCCAAGAAACACCGGGGAGCTGTTTTTT	CASSPRNTGELFF
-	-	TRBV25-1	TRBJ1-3	TGTGCCAGCAGTGAATCCCAGGGGCCAGGAAACACCATATATTTT	CASSESQGPGNTIYF
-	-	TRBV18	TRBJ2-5	TGTGCCAGCTCCCTGACCGGAGGGGGATCGCAAGAGACCCAGTACTTC	CASSLTGGGSQETQYF
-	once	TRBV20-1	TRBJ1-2	TGCAGTGCTAGAGAAGGCTATGGCTACACCTTC	CSAREGYGYTF